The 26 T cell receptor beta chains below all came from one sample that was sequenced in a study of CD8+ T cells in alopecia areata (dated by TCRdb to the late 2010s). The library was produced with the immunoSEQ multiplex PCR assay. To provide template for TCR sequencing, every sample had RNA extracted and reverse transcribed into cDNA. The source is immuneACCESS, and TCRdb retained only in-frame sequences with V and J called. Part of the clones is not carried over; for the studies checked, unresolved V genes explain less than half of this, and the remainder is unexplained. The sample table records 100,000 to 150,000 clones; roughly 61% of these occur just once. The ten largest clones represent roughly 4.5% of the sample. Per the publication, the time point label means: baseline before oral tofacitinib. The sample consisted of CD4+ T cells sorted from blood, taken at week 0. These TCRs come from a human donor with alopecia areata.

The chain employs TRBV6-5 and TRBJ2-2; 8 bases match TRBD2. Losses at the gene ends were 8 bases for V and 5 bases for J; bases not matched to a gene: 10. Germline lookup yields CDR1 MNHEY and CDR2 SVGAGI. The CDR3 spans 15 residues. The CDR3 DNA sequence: TGTGCCAGCTGCTTTAGCGGGGACCCTACCGGGGAGCTGTTTTTT. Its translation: CASCFSGDPTGELFF.

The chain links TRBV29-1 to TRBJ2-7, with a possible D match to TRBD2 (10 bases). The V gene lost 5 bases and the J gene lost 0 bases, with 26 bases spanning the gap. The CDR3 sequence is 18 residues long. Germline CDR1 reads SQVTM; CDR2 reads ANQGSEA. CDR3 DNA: TGCAGCGTTCGGGACAGGGCGAGCGGGAGGGCCCGCTCCTACGAGCAGTACTTC. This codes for CSVRDRASGRARSYEQYF.

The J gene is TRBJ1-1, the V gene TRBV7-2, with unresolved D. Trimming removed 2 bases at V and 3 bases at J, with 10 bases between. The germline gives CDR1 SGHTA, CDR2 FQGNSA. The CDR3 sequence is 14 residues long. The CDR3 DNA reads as TGTGCCAGCAGCTTATCGGGTGACTACACTGAAGCTTTCTTT. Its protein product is CASSLSGDYTEAFF.

In DNA form, the CDR3 reads TGTGCCAGTAGTACGGGACGCCCTGTTATTCCTCAGCCCCAGCATTTT. Translation gives CASSTGRPVIPQPQHF. J is TRBJ1-5 and V is TRBV19, with D possibly matching TRBD1 (5 bases). V was shortened by 4 bases and J by 6 bases, with 19 bases between the two germline ends. Germline V lookup: CDR1 LNHDA, CDR2 SQIVND (reference sequence). This CDR3 has 16 residues.

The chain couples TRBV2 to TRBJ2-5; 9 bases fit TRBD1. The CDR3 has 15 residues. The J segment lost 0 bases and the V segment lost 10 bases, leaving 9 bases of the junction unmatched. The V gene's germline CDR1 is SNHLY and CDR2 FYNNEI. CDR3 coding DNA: TGTGCCACAGGAAAGGACAGGGGAGACCAAGAGACCCAGTACTTC. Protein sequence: CATGKDRGDQETQYF.

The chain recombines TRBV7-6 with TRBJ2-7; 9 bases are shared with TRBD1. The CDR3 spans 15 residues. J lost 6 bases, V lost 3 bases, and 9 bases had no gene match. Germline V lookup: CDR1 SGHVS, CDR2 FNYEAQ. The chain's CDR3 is CASSLLRDRDGEQYF. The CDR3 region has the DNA TGTGCCAGCAGCTTGCTAAGGGACAGGGACGGCGAGCAGTACTTC.

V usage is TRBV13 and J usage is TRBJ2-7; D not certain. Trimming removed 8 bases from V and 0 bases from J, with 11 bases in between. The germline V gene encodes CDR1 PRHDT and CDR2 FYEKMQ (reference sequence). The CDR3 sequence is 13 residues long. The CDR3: CASRMRISYEQYF. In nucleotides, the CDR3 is TGTGCCAGCCGCATGCGGATCTCCTACGAGCAGTACTTC.

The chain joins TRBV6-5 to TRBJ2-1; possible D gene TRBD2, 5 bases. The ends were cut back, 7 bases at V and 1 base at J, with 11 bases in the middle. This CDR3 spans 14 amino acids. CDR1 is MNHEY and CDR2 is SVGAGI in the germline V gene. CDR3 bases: TGTGCCAGCATACGGGGTCGGTCCTACAATGAGCAGTTCTTC. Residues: CASIRGRSYNEQFF.

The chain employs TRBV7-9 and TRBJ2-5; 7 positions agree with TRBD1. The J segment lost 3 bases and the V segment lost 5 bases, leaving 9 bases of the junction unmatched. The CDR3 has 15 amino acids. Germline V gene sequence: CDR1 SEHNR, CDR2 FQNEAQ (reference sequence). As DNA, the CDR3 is TGTGCCAGCAGCCTGGGCGACAGGGATGAAGAGACCCAGTACTTC. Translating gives CASSLGDRDEETQYF. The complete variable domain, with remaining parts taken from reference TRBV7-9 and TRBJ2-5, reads DTGVSQNPRHKITKRGQNVTFRCDPISEHNRLYWYRQTLGQGPEFLTYFQNEAQLEKSRLLSDRFSAERPKGSFSTLEIQRTEQGDSAMYLCASSLGDRDEETQYFGPGTRLLVL.

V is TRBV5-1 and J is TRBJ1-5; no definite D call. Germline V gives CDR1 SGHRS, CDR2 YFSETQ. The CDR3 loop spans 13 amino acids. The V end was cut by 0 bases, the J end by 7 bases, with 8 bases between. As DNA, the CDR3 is TGCGCCAGCAGCTTGGTATCCGGCCAGCCCCAGCATTTT. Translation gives CASSLVSGQPQHF.

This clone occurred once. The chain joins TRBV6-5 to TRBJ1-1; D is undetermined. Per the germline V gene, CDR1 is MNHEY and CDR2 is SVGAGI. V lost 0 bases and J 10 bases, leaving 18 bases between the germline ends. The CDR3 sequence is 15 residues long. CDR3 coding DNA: TGTGCCAGCAGTTACTCGAACCGGGGTTTCTCGGGAGCTTTCTTT. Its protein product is CASSYSNRGFSGAFF.

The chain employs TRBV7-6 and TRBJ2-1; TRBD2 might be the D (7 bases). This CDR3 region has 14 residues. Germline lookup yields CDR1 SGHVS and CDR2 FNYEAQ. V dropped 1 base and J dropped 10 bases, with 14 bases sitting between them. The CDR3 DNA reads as TGTGCCAGCAGCTTAGTAGGGGGGGTAGGGGAGCAGTTCTTC. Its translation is CASSLVGGVGEQFF.

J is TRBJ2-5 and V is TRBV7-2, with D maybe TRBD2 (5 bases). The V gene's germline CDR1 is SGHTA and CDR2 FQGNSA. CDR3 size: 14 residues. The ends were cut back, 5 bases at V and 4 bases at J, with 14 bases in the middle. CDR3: CASSLGPGRETQYF. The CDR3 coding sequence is TGTGCCAGCAGCCTAGGGCCGGGAAGAGAGACCCAGTACTTC.

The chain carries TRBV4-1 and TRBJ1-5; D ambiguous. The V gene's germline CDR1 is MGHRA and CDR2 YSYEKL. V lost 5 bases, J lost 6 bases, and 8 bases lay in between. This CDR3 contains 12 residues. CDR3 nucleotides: TGCGCCAGCAGCAACCTAGGTCAGCCCCAGCATTTT. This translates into CASSNLGQPQHF.

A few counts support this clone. CDR3 in amino acids: CSVPLNRQGVCEKLFF. The CDR3 DNA reads TGCAGCGTCCCTCTGAATCGACAGGGGGTATGTGAAAAACTGTTTTTT. The rearrangement joins TRBV29-1 to TRBJ1-4; TRBD1 agrees at 9 bases. J gave up 7 bases and V 6 bases, and 15 bases lay outside the gene matches. This CDR3 has 16 residues. CDR1 is SQVTM, CDR2 ANQGSEA, per germline.

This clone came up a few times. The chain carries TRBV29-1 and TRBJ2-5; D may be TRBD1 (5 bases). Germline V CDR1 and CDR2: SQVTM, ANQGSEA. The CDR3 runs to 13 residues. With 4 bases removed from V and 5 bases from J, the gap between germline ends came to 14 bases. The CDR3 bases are TGCAGCGTTGTGATGGGGCCCGAGGAGACCCAGTACTTC. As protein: CSVVMGPEETQYF.

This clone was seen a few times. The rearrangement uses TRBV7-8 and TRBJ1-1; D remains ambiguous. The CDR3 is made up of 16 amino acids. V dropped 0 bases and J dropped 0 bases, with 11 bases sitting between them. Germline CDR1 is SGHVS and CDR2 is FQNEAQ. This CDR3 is CASSLASPPLNTEAFF. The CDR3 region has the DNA TGTGCCAGCAGCTTAGCTTCCCCCCCTCTGAACACTGAAGCTTTCTTT.

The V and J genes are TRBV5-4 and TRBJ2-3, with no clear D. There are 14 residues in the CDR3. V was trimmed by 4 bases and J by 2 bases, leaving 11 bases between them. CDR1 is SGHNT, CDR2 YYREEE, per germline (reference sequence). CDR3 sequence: CASSPGHVTDTQYF. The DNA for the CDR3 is TGTGCCAGCAGCCCGGGTCACGTCACAGATACGCAGTATTTT.

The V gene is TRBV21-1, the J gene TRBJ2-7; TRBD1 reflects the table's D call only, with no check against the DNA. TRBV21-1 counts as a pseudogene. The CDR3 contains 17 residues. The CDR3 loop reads CASSLPKQGTGSYEQYF. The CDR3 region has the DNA TGTGCCAGCAGCCTCCCTAAGCAGGGGACAGGATCCTACGAGCAGTACTTC.

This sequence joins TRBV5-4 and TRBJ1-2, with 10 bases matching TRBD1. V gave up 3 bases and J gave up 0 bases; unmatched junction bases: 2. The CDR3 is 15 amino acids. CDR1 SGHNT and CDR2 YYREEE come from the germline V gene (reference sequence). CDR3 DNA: TGTGCCAGCAGCTACGGGACAGGGGCTAACTATGGCTACACCTTC. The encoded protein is CASSYGTGANYGYTF.

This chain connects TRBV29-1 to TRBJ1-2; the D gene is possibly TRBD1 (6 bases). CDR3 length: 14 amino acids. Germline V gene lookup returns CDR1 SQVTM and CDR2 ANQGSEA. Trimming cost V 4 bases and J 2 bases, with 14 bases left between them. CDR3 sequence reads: CSVAQGLGNYGYTF. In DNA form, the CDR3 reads TGCAGCGTTGCCCAGGGGTTGGGGAACTATGGCTACACCTTC.

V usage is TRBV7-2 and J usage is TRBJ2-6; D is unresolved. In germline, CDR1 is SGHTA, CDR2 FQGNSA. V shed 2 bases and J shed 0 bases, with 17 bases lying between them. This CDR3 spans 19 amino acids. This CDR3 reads CASSLLHIGRASGANVLTF. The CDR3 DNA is TGTGCCAGCAGCTTACTGCATATCGGTCGGGCCTCTGGGGCCAACGTCCTGACTTTC.

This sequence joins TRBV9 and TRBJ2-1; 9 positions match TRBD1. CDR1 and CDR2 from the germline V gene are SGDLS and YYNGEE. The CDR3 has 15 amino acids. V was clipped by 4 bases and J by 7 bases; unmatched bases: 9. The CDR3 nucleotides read TGTGCCAGCAGCCCACGCCCGACAGGGGGGAATGAGCAGTTCTTC. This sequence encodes CASSPRPTGGNEQFF.

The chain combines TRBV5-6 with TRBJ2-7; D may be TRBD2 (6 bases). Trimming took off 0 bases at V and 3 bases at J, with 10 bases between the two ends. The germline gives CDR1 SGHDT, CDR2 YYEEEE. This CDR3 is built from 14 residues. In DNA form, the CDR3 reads TGTGCCAGCAGCTTGGGAAGGGGACTCTACGAGCAGTACTTC. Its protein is CASSLGRGLYEQYF.

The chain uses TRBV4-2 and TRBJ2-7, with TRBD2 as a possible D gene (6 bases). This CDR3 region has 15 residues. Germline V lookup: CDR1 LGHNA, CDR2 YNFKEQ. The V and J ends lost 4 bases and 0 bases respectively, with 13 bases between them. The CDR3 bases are TGTGCCAGCAGCCTCCTTAGCGGAGACTCCTACGAGCAGTACTTC. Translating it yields CASSLLSGDSYEQYF.

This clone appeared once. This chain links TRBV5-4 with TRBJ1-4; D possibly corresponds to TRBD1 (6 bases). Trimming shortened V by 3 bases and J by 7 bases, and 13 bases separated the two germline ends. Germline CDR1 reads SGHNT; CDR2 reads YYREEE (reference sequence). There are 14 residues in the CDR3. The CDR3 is CASSSNRVGEKLFF. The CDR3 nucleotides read TGTGCCAGCAGCTCCAACAGGGTGGGTGAAAAACTGTTTTTT. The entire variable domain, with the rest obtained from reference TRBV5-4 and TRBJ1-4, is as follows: ETGVTQSPTHLIKTRGQQVTLRCSSQSGHNTVSWYQQALGQGPQFIFQYYREEENGRGNFPPRFSGLQFPNYSSELNVNALELDDSALYLCASSSNRVGEKLFFGSGTQLSVL.